What follows is one TCR beta chain and its context. CDR1 SGHTA and CDR2 FQGNSA come from the germline V gene. The junction had 3 bases not matched to a gene; V was cut back by 4 bases and J by 8 bases. The CDR3 totals 13 residues. As handled by the study authors: Estimation of nucleated cell counts was performed using reference gene primer amplification. Sequencing was performed with immunoSEQ multiplex PCR; in TCRdb, only in-frame clones are kept and a portion is missing. V, J and clone size are those of that table, while D and trimming were read from the DNA. The table includes more than 80,000 clones, about 86% detected once. This sample is drawn from a study of blood T cell repertoires in COVID-19. Background on the study: Donors in the United States, Italy and Spain gave samples during acute or convalescent COVID-19. T cells, B-cell-depleted T cells, or PBMCs supplied cDNA or gDNA.

The V and J genes are TRBV7-2 and TRBJ1-2; TRBD1 matches at 11 bases. Specimen: peripheral blood. This receptor was taken from a man aged 80 or over with acute or convalescent COVID-19. The CDR3 protein is CASSSGTGGGYTF. DNA for the CDR3: TGTGCCAGCAGCTCCGGGACAGGGGGAGGCTACACCTTC.